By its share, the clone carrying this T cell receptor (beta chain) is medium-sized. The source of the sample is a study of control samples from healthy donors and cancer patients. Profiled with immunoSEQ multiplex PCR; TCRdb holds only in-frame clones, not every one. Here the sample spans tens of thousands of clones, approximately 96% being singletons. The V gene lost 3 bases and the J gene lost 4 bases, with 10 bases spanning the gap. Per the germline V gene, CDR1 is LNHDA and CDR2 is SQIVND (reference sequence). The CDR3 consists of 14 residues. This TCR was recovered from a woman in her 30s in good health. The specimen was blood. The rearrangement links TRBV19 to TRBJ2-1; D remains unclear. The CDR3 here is CASSMRSGYNEQFF. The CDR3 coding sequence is TGTGCCAGTAGTATGAGGTCCGGATACAATGAGCAGTTCTTC.